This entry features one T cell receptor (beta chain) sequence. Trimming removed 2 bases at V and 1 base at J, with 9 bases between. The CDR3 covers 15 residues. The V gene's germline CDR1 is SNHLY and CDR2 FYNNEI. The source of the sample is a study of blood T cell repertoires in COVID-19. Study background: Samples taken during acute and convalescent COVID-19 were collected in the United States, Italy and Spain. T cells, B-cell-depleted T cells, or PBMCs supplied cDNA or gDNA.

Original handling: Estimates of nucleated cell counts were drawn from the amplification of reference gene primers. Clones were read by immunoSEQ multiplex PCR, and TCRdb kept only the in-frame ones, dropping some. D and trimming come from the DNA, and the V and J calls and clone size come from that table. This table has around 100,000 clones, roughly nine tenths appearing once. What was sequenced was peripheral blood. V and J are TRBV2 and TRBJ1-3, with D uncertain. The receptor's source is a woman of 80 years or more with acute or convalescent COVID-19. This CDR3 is CASSETASSGNTIYF. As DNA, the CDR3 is TGTGCCAGCAGTGAAACAGCATCTTCTGGAAACACCATATATTTT. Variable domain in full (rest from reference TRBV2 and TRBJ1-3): EPEVTQTPSHQVTQMGQEVILRCVPISNHLYFYWYRQILGQKVEFLVSFYNNEISEKSEIFDDQFSVERPDGSNFTLKIRSTKLEDSAMYFCASSETASSGNTIYFGEGSWLTVV.